This T cell receptor (beta chain) was identified during a study of blood T cell repertoires in COVID-19. Overall study context: Sites across the United States, Italy and Spain contributed samples from acute and convalescent COVID-19.

The CDR3 has 15 residues. Trimming took off 0 bases at V and 0 bases at J, with 10 bases between the two ends. Germline values: CDR1 SGHKS, CDR2 YYEKEE (reference sequence). Patients at the Seattle site were enrolled during active infection and followed longitudinally. This clone was recorded once. Using immunoSEQ multiplex PCR, the repertoire was profiled, and TCRdb retains in-frame clones only, with some absent. Of roughly 330,000 clones listed, about nine tenths were seen once; the top ten hold roughly 8.9%. The chain employs TRBV5-5 and TRBJ2-7; maybe TRBD1 (5 bases). The sequencing sample was made of peripheral blood. The sequence derives from a man aged 25-40 years with COVID-19, enrolled during active disease. The CDR3 sequence is CASSLGATVSYEQYF. As DNA, the CDR3 is TGTGCCAGCAGCTTGGGGGCGACAGTCTCCTACGAGCAGTACTTC.